These 19 T cell receptor beta chains were all obtained from the same sample, sequenced in a study of monozygotic twins with cystic fibrosis. Repertoires were generated with immunoSEQ multiplex PCR, while TCRdb's copy carries only in-frame clones and drops some. This sample has some 35,000 clones, with 75% to 95% found just once. Material for sequencing was blood. These receptor sequences come from a boy aged 2 to 9 with cystic fibrosis.

The chain carries TRBV7-2 and TRBJ2-1, with D possibly matching TRBD2 (6 bases). V was cut by 2 bases and J by 4 bases, with 12 bases left in between. Germline CDR1 is SGHTA and CDR2 is FQGNSA. The CDR3 has 15 residues. CDR3 amino acids: CASSLTSGPYNEQFF. In nucleotides, the CDR3 is TGTGCCAGCAGCTTAACCAGCGGGCCTTACAATGAGCAGTTCTTC.

Notes on this clone: A junction boundary mismatches the germline segment, possibly from a read error. The V and J genes are TRBV9 and TRBJ2-2, with D perhaps matching TRBD1 or TRBD2 (5 bases each). The CDR3 contains 16 residues. Germline-derived CDR1 and CDR2 are SGDLS and YYNGEE. The CDR3 spells CASSGWDRLNAGELFF. DNA for the CDR3: TGTGCCAGCAGCGGATGGGACCGGTTGAACGCCGGGGAGCTGTTTTTT. The full variable domain, with the rest looked up from reference TRBV9 and TRBJ2-2, is DSGVTQTPKHLITATGQRVTLRCSPRSGDLSVYWYQQSLDQGLQFLIQYYNGEERAKGNILERFSAQQFPDLHSELNLSSLELGDSALYFCASSGWDRLNAGELFFGEGSRLTVL.

The chain has TRBV6-5 and TRBJ1-1; maybe TRBD1 (6 bases). CDR1 is MNHEY and CDR2 is SVGAGI in the germline V gene. Trimming took 2 bases from V and 5 from J, leaving 9 bases between them. The length of the CDR3 is 13 residues. The chain's CDR3 is CASSYPQGTEAFF. Written as DNA, the CDR3 is TGTGCCAGCAGTTACCCTCAGGGGACTGAAGCTTTCTTT.

The chain uses TRBV11-1 and TRBJ1-6; 9 bases align to TRBD1. Trimming at V came to 3 bases and at J to 6 bases, leaving 12 bases not matched to a gene. This CDR3 is 18 amino acids long. Germline loops: CDR1 SGHAT, CDR2 FQDESV (reference sequence). In DNA form, the CDR3 reads TGTGCCAGCAGCTTTACCGGGACAGGGACTGGGAGTAATTCACCCCTCCACTTT. It is translated as CASSFTGTGTGSNSPLHF.

The chain links TRBV5-1 to TRBJ1-1; possibly TRBD1 for D (5 bases). Trimming stripped 0 bases from V and 0 bases from J, with 9 bases between. The CDR3 spans 15 residues. The V gene's germline CDR1 is SGHRS and CDR2 YFSETQ. The CDR3 reads CASSLGWGMNTEAFF. CDR3 nucleotides: TGCGCCAGCAGCTTGGGGTGGGGGATGAACACTGAAGCTTTCTTT.

The rearrangement joins TRBV6-1 to TRBJ1-2; unclear D gene. The germline V gene encodes CDR1 MNHNS and CDR2 SASEGT. This CDR3 comprises 13 residues. V lost 1 base to trimming and J lost 3 bases, with 6 bases between them. This chain's CDR3 is CASSEGRYYGYTF. CDR3 DNA: TGTGCCAGCAGTGAAGGCAGGTACTATGGCTACACCTTC.

This chain connects TRBV4-1 to TRBJ1-2; D ambiguous. The CDR3 totals 16 residues. Trimming removed 0 bases at V and 3 bases at J, with 14 bases between. Germline V gene sequence: CDR1 MGHRA, CDR2 YSYEKL. CDR3 loop: CASSQDYTRSDYGYTF. The CDR3 DNA reads TGCGCCAGCAGCCAAGATTATACACGCTCCGACTATGGCTACACCTTC.

The chain uses TRBV5-1 and TRBJ2-7; TRBD1 aligns across 8 bases. The CDR3 runs to 15 residues. Trimming took 4 bases from V and 3 from J; bases not matched to a gene: 9. Germline CDR1 is SGHRS and CDR2 is YFSETQ. CDR3 protein: CASSVTGTGNYEQYF. CDR3 nucleotides: TGCGCCAGCAGCGTAACCGGGACAGGCAACTACGAGCAGTACTTC.

The rearrangement links TRBV6-5 to TRBJ2-2; D possibly uses TRBD1 or TRBD2 (5 bases each). The CDR3 loop spans 16 amino acids. Per the germline V gene, CDR1 is MNHEY and CDR2 is SVGAGI. Trimming took 4 bases from V and 4 from J, leaving 16 bases between them. The CDR3 is CASSSPGTRGTGELFF. CDR3 in DNA: TGTGCCAGCAGTTCCCCGGGGACCCGAGGCACCGGGGAGCTGTTTTTT.

In this sample, this clone turned up a few times. This chain connects TRBV29-1 to TRBJ1-3; D uncertain. The CDR3 has 11 residues. The germline V and J ends were trimmed by 2 bases and 3 bases, with 2 bases remaining between them. CDR1 and CDR2 from the germline V gene are SQVTM and ANQGSEA. CDR3 coding DNA: TGCAGCGTTGAACGTGGAAACACCATATATTTT. Translated: CSVERGNTIYF. Combining the CDR3 with reference TRBV29-1 and TRBJ1-3 gives the whole variable domain SAVISQKPSRDICQRGTSLTIQCQVDSQVTMMFWYRQQPGQSLTLIATANQGSEATYESGFVIDKFPISRPNLTFSTLTVSNMSPEDSSIYLCSVERGNTIYFGEGSWLTVV.

J is TRBJ1-3 and V is TRBV4-1; 7 bases match TRBD1. Trimming cost V 6 bases and J 0 bases; bases outside gene matches: 5. The CDR3 loop spans 15 amino acids. Germline CDR1 and CDR2: MGHRA and YSYEKL. The CDR3 DNA reads TGCGCCAGCAGTGAGGGACAGTACTCTGGAAACACCATATATTTT. This gives the protein CASSEGQYSGNTIYF.

This clone came up once. This chain links TRBV5-1 with TRBJ1-2; 7 nucleotides line up with TRBD1. This CDR3 comprises 15 residues. V gave up 0 bases and J gave up 3 bases; unmatched junction bases: 5. Germline CDR1 and CDR2: SGHRS and YFSETQ. CDR3 nucleotide sequence: TGCGCCAGCAGCTTGGGGGGACAGCCAGACTATGGCTACACCTTC. Its translation is CASSLGGQPDYGYTF.

This clone was detected once. CDR3 sequence (DNA): TGTGCCAGCAGTGAGCAGGCCCTCCACTTT. Its translation is CASSEQALHF. This chain joins TRBV6-1 and TRBJ1-6, with D unclear. V lost 3 bases and J 14 bases, leaving 5 bases between the germline ends. The CDR3 is 10 residues long. The germline CDR1 and CDR2 sequences are MNHNS and SASEGT.

This chain connects TRBV13 to TRBJ2-2; D remains ambiguous. Germline CDR1 and CDR2: PRHDT and FYEKMQ (reference sequence). The CDR3 covers 15 residues. Deletions cut 4 bases from V and 2 bases from J, with 11 bases between. The CDR3 region has the DNA TGTGCCAGCAGCTCCCGGGTCCTTAACACCGGGGAGCTGTTTTTT. This gives the protein CASSSRVLNTGELFF.

In this sample, this clone turned up once. This rearrangement joins TRBV13 to TRBJ1-2; D gene unclear. Germline values: CDR1 PRHDT, CDR2 FYEKMQ (reference sequence). Trimming took 4 bases from V and 6 from J, leaving 9 bases between them. This CDR3 has 12 amino acids. The CDR3 loop reads CASSSLDNGYTF. The CDR3 DNA reads TGTGCCAGCAGCTCCTTGGATAATGGCTACACCTTC.

The chain links TRBV7-3 to TRBJ1-1; D gene unclear. CDR3 length equals 13 residues. Germline CDR1 is SGHTA and CDR2 is FQGTGA. With 2 bases removed from V and 4 bases from J, the gap between germline ends came to 8 bases. The CDR3 sequence is CASSLGVATEAFF. DNA for the CDR3: TGTGCCAGCAGCTTAGGGGTTGCCACTGAAGCTTTCTTT.

This clone has more than one count but fewer than ten. The chain joins TRBV6-5 to TRBJ2-2; no reliable D call. Germline CDR1 MNHEY, CDR2 SVGAGI. Trimming removed 5 bases at V and 0 bases at J, with 4 bases between. The CDR3 is 13 residues long. CDR3 protein: CASSTANTGELFF. The CDR3 coding sequence is TGTGCCAGCAGTACAGCGAACACCGGGGAGCTGTTTTTT.

The chain uses TRBV5-1 and TRBJ2-5, with no clear D. CDR3 size: 13 residues. Looked up from germline, CDR1 is SGHRS and CDR2 is YFSETQ. V gave up 0 bases and J gave up 1 base, with 4 bases separating them. The CDR3 DNA follows: TGCGCCAGCAGCTTGGTGGGCCAAGAGACCCAGTACTTC. This encodes CASSLVGQETQYF.

The table lists this clone with a count of one. The V call is TRBV19, the J call TRBJ1-2, with 7 bases fitting TRBD1. J was trimmed by 4 bases and V by 2 bases; bases with no gene match: 7. From germline, CDR1 is LNHDA and CDR2 SQIVND (reference sequence). The CDR3 sequence is 15 residues long. CDR3 nucleotide sequence: TGTGCCAGTAGTATACGACAGGGCAACACCTATGGCTACACCTTC. It encodes CASSIRQGNTYGYTF.